The 3 T cell receptor beta chains below were found in one sample sequenced in a study of blood T cell repertoires in COVID-19. The repertoire was sequenced with immunoSEQ multiplex PCR; TCRdb's copy has only in-frame clones and lacks some. In the table there are roughly 290,000 clones, around four fifths of which are singletons. Sequencing was performed on peripheral blood. These receptor sequences come from a woman in her fifties or sixties with active or convalescent COVID-19.

About this clone itself: The sample contains more than one DNA sequence encoding this CDR3. The CDR3 sequence is CASSLRGGGNQPQHF. In DNA form, the CDR3 reads TGTGCCAGCAGTCTAAGGGGGGGAGGGAATCAGCCCCAGCATTTT. The chain combines TRBV28 with TRBJ1-5, with TRBD1 as a possible D gene (6 bases). Trimming left V 5 bases short and J 4 bases short, with 15 bases between. The CDR3 consists of 15 residues. Germline CDR1 reads MDHEN; CDR2 reads SYDVKM.

The chain couples TRBV27 to TRBJ2-1, with TRBD1 matching over 12 bases. V was clipped by 8 bases and J by 9 bases; unmatched bases: 8. CDR3 length: 14 amino acids. Germline CDR1 and CDR2: MNHEY and SMNVEV (reference sequence). The CDR3 reads CASGRGTGGREQFF. DNA for the CDR3: TGTGCCAGCGGCCGAGGGACAGGGGGCCGTGAGCAGTTCTTC.

The chain couples TRBV12-5 to TRBJ2-7; TRBD2 matches 15 bases. Losses at the gene ends were 5 bases for V and 2 bases for J; bases not matched to a gene: 7. The CDR3 length is 17 residues. Germline assignment: CDR1 LGHNT and CDR2 FRNRAP. CDR3 amino acids: CASGQGLAGGRTYEQYF. The CDR3 region has the DNA TGTGCTAGTGGTCAAGGACTAGCGGGAGGGCGAACCTACGAGCAGTACTTC.